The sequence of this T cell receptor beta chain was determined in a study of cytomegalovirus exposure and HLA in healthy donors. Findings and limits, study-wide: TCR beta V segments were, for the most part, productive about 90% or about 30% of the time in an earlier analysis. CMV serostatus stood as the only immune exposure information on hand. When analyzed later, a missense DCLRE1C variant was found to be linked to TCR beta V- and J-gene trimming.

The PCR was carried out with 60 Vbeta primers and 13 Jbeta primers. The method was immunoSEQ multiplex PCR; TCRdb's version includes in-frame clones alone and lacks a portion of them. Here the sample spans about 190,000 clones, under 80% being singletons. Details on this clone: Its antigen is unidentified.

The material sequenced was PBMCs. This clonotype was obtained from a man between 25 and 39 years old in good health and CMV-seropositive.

This chain's CDR3 is CASSLGSSYEQYF. In DNA form, the CDR3 reads TGTGCCAGCAGCTTGGGCAGTTCCTACGAGCAGTACTTC. This chain uses TRBV5-6 with TRBJ2-7; D unresolved. V lost 0 bases and J lost 1, with 5 bases in between. CDR1 and CDR2 from the germline V gene are SGHDT and YYEEEE. The CDR3 has 13 amino acids.